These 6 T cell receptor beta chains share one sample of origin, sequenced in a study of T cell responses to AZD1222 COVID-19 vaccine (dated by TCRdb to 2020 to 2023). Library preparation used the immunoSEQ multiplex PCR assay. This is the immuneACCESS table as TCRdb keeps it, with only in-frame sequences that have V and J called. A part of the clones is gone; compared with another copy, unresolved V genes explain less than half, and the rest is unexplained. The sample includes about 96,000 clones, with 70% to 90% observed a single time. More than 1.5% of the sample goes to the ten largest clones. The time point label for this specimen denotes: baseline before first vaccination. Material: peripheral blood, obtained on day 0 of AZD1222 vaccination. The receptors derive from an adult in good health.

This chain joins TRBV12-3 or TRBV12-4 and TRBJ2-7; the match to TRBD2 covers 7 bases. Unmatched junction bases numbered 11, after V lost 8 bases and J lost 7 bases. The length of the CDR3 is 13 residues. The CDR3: CASALGGEWEQYF. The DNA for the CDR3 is TGTGCCAGCGCCCTTGGGGGGGAATGGGAGCAGTACTTC.

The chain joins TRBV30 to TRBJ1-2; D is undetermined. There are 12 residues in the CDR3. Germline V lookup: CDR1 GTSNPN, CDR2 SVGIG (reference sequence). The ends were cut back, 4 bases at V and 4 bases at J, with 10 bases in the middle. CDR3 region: CAWNLGSYGYTF. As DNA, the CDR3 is TGTGCCTGGAACCTCGGGTCCTATGGCTACACCTTC.

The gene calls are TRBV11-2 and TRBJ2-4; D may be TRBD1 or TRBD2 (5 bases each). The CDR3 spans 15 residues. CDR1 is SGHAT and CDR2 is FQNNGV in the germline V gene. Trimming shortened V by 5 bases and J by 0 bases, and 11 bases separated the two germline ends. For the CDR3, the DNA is TGTGCCAGCAGCCCTAATGGGGGAGCCAAAAACATTCAGTACTTC. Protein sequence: CASSPNGGAKNIQYF.

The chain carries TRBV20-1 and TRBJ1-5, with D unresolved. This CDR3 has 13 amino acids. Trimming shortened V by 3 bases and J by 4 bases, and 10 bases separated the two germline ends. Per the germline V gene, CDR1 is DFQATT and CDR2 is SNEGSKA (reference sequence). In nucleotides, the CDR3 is TGCAGTGCTAGTGTGGGGAGTAATCAGCCCCAGCATTTT. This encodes CSASVGSNQPQHF.

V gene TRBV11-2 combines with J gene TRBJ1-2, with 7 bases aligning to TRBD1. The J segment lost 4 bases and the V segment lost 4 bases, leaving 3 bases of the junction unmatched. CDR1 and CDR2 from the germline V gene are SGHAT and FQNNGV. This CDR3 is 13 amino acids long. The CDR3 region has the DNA TGTGCCAGCAGCTCAGGGGGGGTCTATGGCTACACCTTC. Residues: CASSSGGVYGYTF.

DNA for the CDR3: TGTGCCAGCACTCCAAGAAAGGGATCCAAAAACATTCAGTACTTC. Amino acid sequence: CASTPRKGSKNIQYF. The chain combines TRBV25-1 with TRBJ2-4; D not resolved. V was pared by 7 bases and J by 2 bases, with 15 bases between. Germline V CDR1 and CDR2: MGHDK, SYGVNS. The CDR3 has 15 amino acids.